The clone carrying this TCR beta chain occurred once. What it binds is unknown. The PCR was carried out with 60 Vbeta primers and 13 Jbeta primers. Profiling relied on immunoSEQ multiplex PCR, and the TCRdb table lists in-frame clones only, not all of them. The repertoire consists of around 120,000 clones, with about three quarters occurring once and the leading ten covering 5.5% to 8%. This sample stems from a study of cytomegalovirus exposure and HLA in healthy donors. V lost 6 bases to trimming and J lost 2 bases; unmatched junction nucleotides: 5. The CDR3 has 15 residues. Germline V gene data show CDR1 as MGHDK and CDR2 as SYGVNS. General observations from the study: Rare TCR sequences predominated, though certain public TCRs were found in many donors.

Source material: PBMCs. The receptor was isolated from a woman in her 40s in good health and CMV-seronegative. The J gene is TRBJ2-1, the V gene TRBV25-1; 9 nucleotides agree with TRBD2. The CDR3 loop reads CASRREGNPYNEQFF. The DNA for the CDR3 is TGTGCCAGCAGGCGGGAGGGCAATCCCTACAATGAGCAGTTCTTC. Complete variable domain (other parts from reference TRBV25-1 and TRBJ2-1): EADIYQTPRYLVIGTGKKITLECSQTMGHDKMYWYQQDPGMELHLIHYSYGVNSTEKGDLSSESTVSRIRTEHFPLTLESARPSHTSQYLCASRREGNPYNEQFFGPGTRLTVL.